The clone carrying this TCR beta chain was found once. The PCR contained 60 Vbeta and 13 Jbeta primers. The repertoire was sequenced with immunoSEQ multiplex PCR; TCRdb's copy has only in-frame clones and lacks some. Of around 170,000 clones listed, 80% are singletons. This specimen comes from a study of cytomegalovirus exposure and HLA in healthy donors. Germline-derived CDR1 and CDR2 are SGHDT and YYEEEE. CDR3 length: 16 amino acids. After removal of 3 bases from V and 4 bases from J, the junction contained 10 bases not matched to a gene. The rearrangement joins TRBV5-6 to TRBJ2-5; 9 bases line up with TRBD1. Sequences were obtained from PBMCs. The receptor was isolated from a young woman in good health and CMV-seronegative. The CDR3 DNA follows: TGTGCCAGCAGCTCCCCACAGGGGGCGCCCCGAGAGACCCAGTACTTC. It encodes CASSSPQGAPRETQYF.